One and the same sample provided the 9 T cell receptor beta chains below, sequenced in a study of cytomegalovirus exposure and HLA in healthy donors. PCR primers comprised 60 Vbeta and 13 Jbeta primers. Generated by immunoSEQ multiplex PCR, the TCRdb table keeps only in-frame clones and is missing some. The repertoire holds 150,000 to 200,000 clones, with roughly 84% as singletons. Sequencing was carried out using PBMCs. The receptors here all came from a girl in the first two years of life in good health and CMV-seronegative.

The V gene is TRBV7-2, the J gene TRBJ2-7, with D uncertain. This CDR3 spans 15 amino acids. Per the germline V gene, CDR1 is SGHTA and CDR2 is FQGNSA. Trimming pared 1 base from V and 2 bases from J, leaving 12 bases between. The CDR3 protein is CASSLVLAATYEQYF. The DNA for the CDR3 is TGTGCCAGCAGCTTAGTGTTAGCAGCCACCTACGAGCAGTACTTC.

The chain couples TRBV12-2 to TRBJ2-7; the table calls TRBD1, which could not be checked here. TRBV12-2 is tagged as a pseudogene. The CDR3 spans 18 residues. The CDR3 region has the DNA TGTGCAAGTCGCTTAACGTTTTGGCAGGCGATAAGCTCCTACGAGCAGTACTTC. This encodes CASRLTFWQAISSYEQYF.

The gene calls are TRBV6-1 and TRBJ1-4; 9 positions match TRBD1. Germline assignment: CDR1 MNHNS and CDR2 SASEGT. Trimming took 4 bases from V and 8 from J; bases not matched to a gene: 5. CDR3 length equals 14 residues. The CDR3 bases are TGTGCCAGCAGTGTCCGGGACAGGGCGGAAAAACTGTTTTTT. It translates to CASSVRDRAEKLFF.

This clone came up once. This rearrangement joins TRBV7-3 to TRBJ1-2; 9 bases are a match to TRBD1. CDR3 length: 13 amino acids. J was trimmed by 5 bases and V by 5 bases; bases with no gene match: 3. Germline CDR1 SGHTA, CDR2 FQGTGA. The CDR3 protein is CASSPGQGYGYTF. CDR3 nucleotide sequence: TGTGCCAGCAGCCCGGGACAGGGTTATGGCTACACCTTC.

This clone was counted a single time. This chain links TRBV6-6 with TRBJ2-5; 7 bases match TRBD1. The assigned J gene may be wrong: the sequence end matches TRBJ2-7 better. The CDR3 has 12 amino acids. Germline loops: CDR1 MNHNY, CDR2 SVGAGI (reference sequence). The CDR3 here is CASSWTGYEQYF. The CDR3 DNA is TGTGCCAGCAGCTGGACAGGTTACGAGCAGTACTTC.

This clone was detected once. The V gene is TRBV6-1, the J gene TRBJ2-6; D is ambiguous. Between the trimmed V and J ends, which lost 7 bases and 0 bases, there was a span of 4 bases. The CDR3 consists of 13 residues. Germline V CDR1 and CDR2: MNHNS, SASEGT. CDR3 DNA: TGTGCCAGCACAAACTCTGGGGCCAACGTCCTGACTTTC. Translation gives CASTNSGANVLTF.

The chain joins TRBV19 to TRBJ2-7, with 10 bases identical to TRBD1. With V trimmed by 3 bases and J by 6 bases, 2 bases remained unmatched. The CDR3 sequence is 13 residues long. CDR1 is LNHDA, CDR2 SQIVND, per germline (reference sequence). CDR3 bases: TGTGCCAGTAGTATGGGGGACAGGGGCGAGCAGTACTTC. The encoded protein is CASSMGDRGEQYF.

The DNA for the CDR3 is TGTGCCAGCAGCGCCCACAGGGGGCATGTCGAGCAGTACTTC. Its translation: CASSAHRGHVEQYF. This chain uses TRBV21-1 with TRBJ2-7; the table gives TRBD1 as D, unverified against the DNA. TRBV21-1 is a listed pseudogene. The CDR3 sequence is 14 residues long.

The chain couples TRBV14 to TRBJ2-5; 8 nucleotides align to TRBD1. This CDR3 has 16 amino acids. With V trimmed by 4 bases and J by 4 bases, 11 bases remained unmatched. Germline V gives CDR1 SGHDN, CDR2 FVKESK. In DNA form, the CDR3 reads TGTGCCAGCAGCCTCCCCCCCGGCAGGGGGCTAGAGACCCAGTACTTC. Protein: CASSLPPGRGLETQYF.